This TCR beta chain was sequenced during a study of blood T cell repertoires in COVID-19. Study-wide context: Samples came from the United States, Italy and Spain, spanning acute and convalescent COVID-19. PBMCs, B-cell-depleted T cells, or T cells were the source of the cDNA or gDNA that made up the material.

Germline V gene data show CDR1 as MNHEY and CDR2 as SVGEGT. This CDR3 spans 14 amino acids. V was trimmed by 2 bases and J by 10 bases, leaving 12 bases between them. This clone was seen only a few times. In the original processing: Estimation of nucleated cell counts relied on the amplification of reference gene primers. The table came from immunoSEQ multiplex PCR; TCRdb's copy has only in-frame clones and leaves some out. From that table come the V and J calls and clone size; the DNA was used to work out D and trimming. This sample has tens of thousands of clones, with around 91% found just once. This receptor was identified in a human donor in a cohort sampled during active COVID-19. This sequence joins TRBV6-2 or TRBV6-3 and TRBJ1-6, with a tentative D call TRBD1 (6 bases). The sample was peripheral blood. The CDR3 DNA reads TGTGCCAGCAGTTACCAGGGGATGAACTCACCCCTCCACTTT. Its protein product is CASSYQGMNSPLHF.